This paragraph covers one T cell receptor beta chain sequence. Its antigen is unidentified. This sample is drawn from a study of cytomegalovirus exposure and HLA in healthy donors. Overall study results and limits: Cytomegalovirus-associated TCR beta chains were listed, numbering some 180.

Primers: 60 Vbeta forward and 13 Jbeta reverse. Some clones are missing from TCRdb's copy, which holds only in-frame ones; the method was immunoSEQ multiplex PCR. In the table there are around 200,000 clones, 80% to 85% of which are singletons. Germline V gene sequence: CDR1 MDHEN, CDR2 SYDVKM. Unmatched junction bases numbered 3, after V lost 5 bases and J lost 2 bases. CDR3 length: 15 amino acids. The sequencing input was PBMCs. The receptor was derived from a man in his forties or fifties in good health and CMV-seronegative. The rearrangement links TRBV28 to TRBJ2-1; 10 nucleotides line up with TRBD2. CDR3 in DNA: TGTGCCAGCAGTGCTAGCGGGAGCCCCTACAATGAGCAGTTCTTC. It yields the protein CASSASGSPYNEQFF. Complete variable domain (other parts from reference TRBV28 and TRBJ2-1): DVKVTQSSRYLVKRTGEKVFLECVQDMDHENMFWYRQDPGLGLRLIYFSYDVKMKEKGDIPEGYSVSREKKERFSLILESASTNQTSMYLCASSASGSPYNEQFFGPGTRLTVL.